This passage covers 16 T cell receptor beta chains from one sample sequenced in a study of cytomegalovirus exposure and HLA in healthy donors. The PCR used 60 Vbeta and 13 Jbeta primers. Measured with immunoSEQ multiplex PCR; TCRdb has only the in-frame clones, and not every one. The sample yields around 230,000 clones, around 80% seen once. Sequencing was done on a sample of PBMCs. These receptors came from a boy younger than 18 in good health and CMV-seronegative.

As to this clone: Germline and junction disagree at one end, which may indicate a read error. V usage is TRBV6-5 and J usage is TRBJ2-3; the D is unclear. Germline V gene data show CDR1 as MNHEY and CDR2 as SVGAGI. The CDR3 has 14 residues. This CDR3 is CASSFTQSGLRVLF. The CDR3 DNA follows: TGTGCCAGCAGTTTTACCCAATCCGGTCTCCGAGTTCTTTTT.

The J gene is TRBJ1-1, the V gene TRBV7-8; unclear D gene. The CDR3 sequence is 13 residues long. The V and J ends lost 1 base and 6 bases respectively, with 9 bases between them. Germline V gene sequence: CDR1 SGHVS, CDR2 FQNEAQ. The CDR3 is CASSLVYPPEAFF. In DNA form, the CDR3 reads TGTGCCAGCAGCTTAGTTTATCCCCCTGAAGCTTTCTTT.

V usage is TRBV28 and J usage is TRBJ1-1; TRBD1 is a possible D gene (5 bases). CDR3 length: 12 amino acids. V lost 8 bases and J lost 1, with 8 bases in between. CDR1 and CDR2 from the germline V gene are MDHEN and SYDVKM. CDR3 sequence: CASGGENTEAFF. In DNA form, the CDR3 reads TGTGCCAGCGGGGGGGAGAACACTGAAGCTTTCTTT. The full variable domain, rest sourced from reference TRBV28 and TRBJ1-1, is DVKVTQSSRYLVKRTGEKVFLECVQDMDHENMFWYRQDPGLGLRLIYFSYDVKMKEKGDIPEGYSVSREKKERFSLILESASTNQTSMYLCASGGENTEAFFGQGTRLTVV.

This clone was seen only a few times. V usage is TRBV11-2 and J usage is TRBJ2-3; 8 bases line up with TRBD1. The CDR3 length is 15 residues. From germline, CDR1 is SGHAT and CDR2 FQNNGV. V was pared by 5 bases and J by 2 bases, with 6 bases of the junction left unmatched. The CDR3 nucleotides read TGTGCCAGCAGCCACGGACAGGGTAACACAGATACGCAGTATTTT. It is translated as CASSHGQGNTDTQYF.

The V call is TRBV5-1, the J call TRBJ1-2; TRBD1 is a possible D gene (6 bases). Germline CDR1 and CDR2: SGHRS and YFSETQ. V was trimmed by 2 bases and J by 7 bases, leaving 18 bases between them. This CDR3 has 15 residues. CDR3 bases: TGCGCCAGCAGCTTTTCCCCAACAGGGCCCTCTGGCTACACCTTC. This translates into CASSFSPTGPSGYTF.

This clone turned up a few times. The gene calls are TRBV11-2 and TRBJ2-1, with TRBD2 matching 8 bases. The CDR3 is 15 amino acids. Germline V gene lookup returns CDR1 SGHAT and CDR2 FQNNGV. V gave up 5 bases and J gave up 10 bases; unmatched junction bases: 13. The CDR3, as DNA: TGTGCCAGCAGCGCCCGGGGGGGCCGGGTGAGGGAGCAGTTCTTC. Translation gives CASSARGGRVREQFF.

The V and J genes are TRBV5-1 and TRBJ2-3, with 12 bases fitting TRBD2. The germline V gene encodes CDR1 SGHRS and CDR2 YFSETQ. V trimming: 3 bases; J trimming: 4 bases; junction bases outside the gene matches: 15. The CDR3 has 19 residues. CDR3: CASSSSPTSGRKVSDTQYF. The CDR3 DNA reads as TGCGCCAGCAGCTCCTCCCCAACTAGCGGGAGGAAGGTGTCAGATACGCAGTATTTT.

V and J are TRBV6-1 and TRBJ2-7; TRBD1 matches 12 bases. The CDR3 runs to 14 residues. Trimming cost V 8 bases and J 4 bases; bases outside gene matches: 6. CDR1 MNHNS and CDR2 SASEGT come from the germline V gene. The CDR3 sequence: CASDRDRGPYEQYF. The CDR3 DNA reads as TGTGCCAGCGACCGGGACAGGGGGCCTTACGAGCAGTACTTC.

The chain employs TRBV5-1 and TRBJ2-3, with TRBD1 identical over 7 bases. V trimming: 0 bases; J trimming: 8 bases; junction bases outside the gene matches: 3. The CDR3 length is 13 residues. Germline V CDR1 and CDR2: SGHRS, YFSETQ. The CDR3 region has the DNA TGCGCCAGCAGCTTGGGACAGGGTAGTACGCAGTATTTT. It translates to CASSLGQGSTQYF.

The rearrangement joins TRBV11-2 to TRBJ2-5; perhaps TRBD1 as D (5 bases). V lost 5 bases to trimming and J lost 4 bases, with 23 bases between them. Germline V lookup: CDR1 SGHAT, CDR2 FQNNGV. This CDR3 region has 17 residues. CDR3 sequence reads: CASSNKIRAPRGETQYF. The CDR3 DNA sequence: TGTGCCAGCAGCAATAAAATTCGGGCACCTAGGGGAGAGACCCAGTACTTC.

This clone was counted only a few times. Distinct nucleotide sequences in the sample also encode this CDR3. V and J are TRBV9 and TRBJ2-2, with no clear D. This CDR3 has 12 residues. Germline assignment: CDR1 SGDLS and CDR2 YYNGEE. V shed 2 bases and J shed 5 bases, with 4 bases lying between them. The CDR3 DNA reads as TGTGCCAGCAGCGTGACAACCGGGGAGCTGTTTTTT. The encoded protein is CASSVTTGELFF.

The chain couples TRBV30 to TRBJ2-3; D remains unclear. The CDR3 length is 13 residues. Germline CDR1 reads GTSNPN; CDR2 reads SVGIG (reference sequence). Trimming removed 2 bases from V and 6 bases from J, with 12 bases in between. The CDR3 spells CAWSRDRRDTQYF. The CDR3 DNA reads as TGTGCCTGGAGTCGTGACCGGCGGGATACGCAGTATTTT.

The chain combines TRBV18 with TRBJ2-5; unclear D gene. The CDR3 totals 14 residues. V lost 3 bases and J 2 bases, leaving 10 bases between the germline ends. CDR1 is KGHSH and CDR2 is LQKENI in the germline V gene. CDR3 sequence reads: CASSPDPTQETQYF. The DNA for the CDR3 is TGTGCCAGCTCACCTGATCCTACGCAAGAGACCCAGTACTTC.

The chain couples TRBV6-5 to TRBJ1-2; 8 bases agree with TRBD1. Germline V gene sequence: CDR1 MNHEY, CDR2 SVGAGI. The CDR3 spans 14 residues. J lost 8 bases, V lost 2 bases, and 7 bases had no gene match. The CDR3 DNA reads as TGTGCCAGCAGTTACGCCCAGGGGGCCAGGGGCTACACCTTC. This encodes CASSYAQGARGYTF.

The V call is TRBV27, the J call TRBJ1-1; 7 positions match TRBD1. Germline V gene lookup returns CDR1 MNHEY and CDR2 SMNVEV (reference sequence). CDR3 length: 15 amino acids. Trimming cost V 7 bases and J 5 bases; bases outside gene matches: 13. CDR3 sequence reads: CASTLGAGGGTEAFF. DNA of the CDR3: TGTGCCAGCACCTTGGGCGCAGGGGGAGGAACTGAAGCTTTCTTT.

J is TRBJ1-4 and V is TRBV6-1; D perhaps matches TRBD1 (5 bases). The germline V gene has CDR1 MNHNS and CDR2 SASEGT. This CDR3 region has 14 residues. V gave up 6 bases and J gave up 7 bases, with 15 bases separating them. The CDR3 sequence: CASSSGRGGEKLFF. The CDR3 nucleotides are TGTGCCAGCAGCTCCGGGAGGGGTGGTGAAAAACTGTTTTTT.